This T cell receptor beta chain appears in the sequencing data of a study of CD4 T cells in relation to SARS-CoV-2 and coronaviruses. On the study more broadly: TCR beta CDR3s were sequenced after 10-day antigen culture of PBMCs.

On this clone itself: Its cognate antigen is unknown.

Unexposed donor CD4+ T cells date from about 2011-2019, before the COVID-19 pandemic. After ten to eleven days of culture, CD4+ T cells were isolated. The CDR3 has 12 residues. V lost 2 bases and J 6 bases, leaving 5 bases between the germline ends. In germline, CDR1 is MNHEY, CDR2 SVGEGT. The protocol was immunoSEQ multiplex PCR, while the TCRdb copy is restricted to in-frame clones and leaves out a portion. In the table there are 9,000 to 15,000 clones, 78% of which are singletons. The chain carries TRBV6-2 or TRBV6-3 and TRBJ2-1; D ambiguous. This receptor was taken from a human donor in good health. The sequencing sample was made of CD4+ T cells from PBMCs, cultured in vitro. The DNA for the CDR3 is TGTGCCAGCAGTTACCCCCTCAATGAGCAGTTCTTC. Encoded protein: CASSYPLNEQFF.